These 20 T cell receptor beta chains originate from one sample sequenced in a study of neurological immune-mediated disorders. One entry per CDR3 protein results from TCRdb running MiXCR on the 5' RACE reads. Here the sample spans 60,000 to 85,000 distinct CDR3 sequences, approximately 5.2% being singletons. The sample taken for sequencing was PBMCs. These receptors were obtained from a man younger than 30 with multiple sclerosis.

This clonotype has a count of ten or more. This sequence joins TRBV5-5 and TRBJ2-7, with no clear D. Deletions cut 2 bases from V and 0 bases from J, with 6 bases between. The CDR3 is made up of 13 amino acids. CDR1 SGHKS and CDR2 YYEKEE come from the germline V gene (reference sequence). The CDR3 loop is CASSFQNSYEQYF. CDR3 sequence (DNA): TGTGCCAGCAGCTTCCAAAACTCCTACGAGCAGTACTTC.

The sample holds many counts of this clonotype. The junction departs from germline at one end; a sequencing error may be responsible. The chain uses TRBV12-3 or TRBV12-4 and TRBJ1-5; D not resolved. The CDR3 is 14 amino acids. The CDR3 DNA reads as TGTGCCAGCAGCCTTGGAGTTAGCAATCAGCCCCAGAATTTT. Translated, it gives CASSLGVSNQPQNF.

The sample holds many counts of this clonotype. The J gene is TRBJ2-5, the V gene TRBV20-1; 7 bases are shared with TRBD1. The junction had 11 bases not matched to a gene; V was cut back by 5 bases and J by 2 bases. The length of the CDR3 is 15 residues. Germline CDR1 and CDR2: DFQATT and SNEGSKA (reference sequence). The CDR3 here is CSAYAGTDTQETQYF. DNA for the CDR3: TGCAGTGCTTACGCCGGGACAGACACACAAGAGACCCAGTACTTC.

This clonotype was seen repeatedly, ten times or more. This rearrangement joins TRBV7-2 to TRBJ2-7, with 11 bases lining up with TRBD2. J gave up 3 bases and V 3 bases, and 7 bases lay outside the gene matches. CDR1 is SGHTA, CDR2 FQGNSA, per germline. This CDR3 contains 16 residues. For the CDR3, the DNA is TGTGCCAGCAGCTTTAGCGGGGGGGCCTCGGGCTACGAGCAGTACTTC. Its protein product is CASSFSGGASGYEQYF.

This clonotype was counted many times. The chain recombines TRBV28 with TRBJ1-1; 7 nucleotides match TRBD1. The germline V gene encodes CDR1 MDHEN and CDR2 SYDVKM. V gave up 3 bases and J gave up 1 base; unmatched junction bases: 5. CDR3 size: 15 residues. The CDR3 nucleotides are TGTGCCAGCAGTTTCACAGGGGTGGAGAACACTGAAGCTTTCTTT. Translating gives CASSFTGVENTEAFF.

This clonotype was counted at least ten times. The junction departs from the called germline gene at one end, perhaps through a read error. The chain recombines TRBV20-1 with TRBJ1-5; 8 nucleotides line up with TRBD1. Per germline, CDR1 DFQATT and CDR2 SNEGSKA (reference sequence). This CDR3 spans 16 amino acids. CDR3 amino acids: CSARDDPDRGRQPQNF. Written as DNA, the CDR3 is TGCAGTGCTAGAGATGACCCCGACAGGGGAAGGCAGCCCCAGAATTTT.

This clonotype was counted at least ten times. The chain recombines TRBV4-3 with TRBJ1-5, with D possibly matching TRBD1 (6 bases). V was trimmed by 0 bases and J by 7 bases, leaving 13 bases between them. The length of the CDR3 is 15 residues. Germline V gives CDR1 LGHNA, CDR2 YSLEER. The DNA of the CDR3 is TGCGCCAGCAGCCAAGATAACAGGGTTAGGCAGCCCCAGCATTTT. Protein product: CASSQDNRVRQPQHF.

Many counts were recorded for this clonotype. The rearrangement links TRBV28 to TRBJ2-7; 7 nucleotides align to TRBD1. V lost 7 bases and J lost 4; bases outside the gene matches: 4. The germline V gene has CDR1 MDHEN and CDR2 SYDVKM. The CDR3 is 12 residues long. The CDR3 is CASNTGEYEQYF. The CDR3 region has the DNA TGTGCCAGCAATACAGGGGAGTACGAGCAGTACTTC.

This clonotype appeared many times. The chain links TRBV28 to TRBJ2-3, with 8 bases aligning to TRBD2. V was clipped by 8 bases and J by 1 base; unmatched bases: 14. From germline, CDR1 is MDHEN and CDR2 SYDVKM. The CDR3 has 17 residues. The CDR3 region is CASQPLAGRHGTDTQYF. DNA of the CDR3: TGTGCCAGCCAGCCTCTAGCGGGCCGTCATGGCACAGATACGCAGTATTTT.

This clonotype showed up just a few times. This may be a read error, as it is one base from a much larger clone. The chain couples TRBV20-1 to TRBJ2-3; unclear D gene. V lost 3 bases to trimming and J lost 2 bases, with 15 bases between them. CDR1 and CDR2 (germline): DFQATT, SNEGSKA (reference sequence). The CDR3 length is 15 residues. The CDR3 nucleotides are TGCAGTGCTAGGCGTGTCGACAAAAACACAGATACGCAGTATTTT. Translation: CSARRVDKNTDTQYF.

This clonotype was picked up a small number of times. A much more abundant neighbour one base away suggests this may be a read error. V usage is TRBV12-3 or TRBV12-4 and J usage is TRBJ1-1, with D perhaps matching TRBD1 (5 bases). V lost 3 bases to trimming and J lost 6 bases, with 14 bases between them. The CDR3 runs to 14 residues. CDR3 coding DNA: TGTGCCAGCAGTTTCCGGGAAAGGGGATCTGAAGCTTTCTTT. Its translation: CASSFRERGSEAFF.

This clonotype was recorded many times. The chain links TRBV14 to TRBJ1-3; D is unresolved. CDR1 SGHDN and CDR2 FVKESK come from the germline V gene. The V and J ends lost 4 bases and 2 bases respectively, with 15 bases between them. The length of the CDR3 is 16 residues. DNA of the CDR3: TGTGCCAGCAGCCGAGCACCGGGGATTCCTGGAAACACCATATATTTT. The encoded protein is CASSRAPGIPGNTIYF.

This clonotype has at least ten counts. This chain uses TRBV6-5 with TRBJ2-3, with TRBD2 matching over 8 bases. The J segment lost 4 bases and the V segment lost 0 bases, leaving 3 bases of the junction unmatched. This CDR3 contains 15 residues. From germline, CDR1 is MNHEY and CDR2 SVGAGI. The CDR3 is CASSYSAGGADTQYF. The DNA for the CDR3 is TGTGCCAGCAGTTACTCGGCGGGAGGCGCAGATACGCAGTATTTT.

There are many counts of this clonotype. The V and J genes are TRBV28 and TRBJ2-5; a weak D match, TRBD1 (6 bases). The germline CDR1 and CDR2 sequences are MDHEN and SYDVKM. The CDR3 covers 16 residues. The V gene lost 5 bases and the J gene lost 4 bases, with 20 bases spanning the gap. The CDR3 DNA reads TGTGCCAGCAGTCCCCAACCCCGGGACATAGGAGAGACCCAGTACTTC. Encoded protein: CASSPQPRDIGETQYF.

This clonotype has a count of ten or more. V and J are TRBV29-1 and TRBJ1-2; D ambiguous. CDR1 and CDR2 from the germline V gene are SQVTM and ANQGSEA. The CDR3 extends over 13 amino acids. Trimming shortened V by 4 bases and J by 2 bases, and 11 bases separated the two germline ends. The CDR3 loop reads CSVGAAGNYGYTF. CDR3 sequence (DNA): TGCAGCGTTGGTGCGGCCGGCAACTATGGCTACACCTTC.

Only a few counts were recorded for this clonotype. The chain uses TRBV10-3 and TRBJ1-1, with a tentative D call TRBD1 (5 bases). Deletions cut 9 bases from V and 3 bases from J, with 17 bases between. Germline CDR1 and CDR2: ENHRY and SYGVKD. The CDR3 contains 14 residues. The CDR3 reads CAIKMRGGDTEAFF. The CDR3 DNA sequence: TGTGCCATTAAGATGAGGGGTGGAGACACTGAAGCTTTCTTT.

In this sample, this clonotype turned up many times. CDR3 sequence: CASSGGTPTIDSPLHF. The CDR3 region has the DNA TGCGCCAGCAGCGGAGGGACTCCTACGATTGATTCACCCCTCCACTTT. The chain combines TRBV5-1 with TRBJ1-6, with D possibly matching TRBD1 (5 bases). Trimming removed 4 bases from V and 8 bases from J, with 19 bases in between. Per germline, CDR1 SGHRS and CDR2 YFSETQ. The length of the CDR3 is 16 residues.

The sample holds many counts of this clonotype. This rearrangement joins TRBV5-5 to TRBJ2-1; TRBD2 is a possible D gene (5 bases). The CDR3 is 15 amino acids. CDR1 and CDR2 from the germline V gene are SGHKS and YYEKEE (reference sequence). V was cut by 0 bases and J by 7 bases, with 14 bases left in between. CDR3 DNA sequence: TGTGCCAGCAGCTTGGGGGCTAGCACATTGAATGAGCAGTTCTTC. Translation: CASSLGASTLNEQFF.

This clonotype was counted many times. In nucleotides, the CDR3 is TGTGCCCGTCGGCGGGAGCTCACAGATACGCAGTATTTT. Its translation is CARRRELTDTQYF. J is TRBJ2-3 and V is TRBV10-3; 7 nucleotides line up with TRBD2. There are 13 residues in the CDR3. Trimming at V came to 11 bases and at J to 2 bases, leaving 7 bases not matched to a gene. Germline V lookup: CDR1 ENHRY, CDR2 SYGVKD.

This clonotype was detected ten times or more. This sequence joins TRBV5-1 and TRBJ1-1, with 8 bases fitting TRBD1. The junction had 6 bases not matched to a gene; V was cut back by 1 base and J by 7 bases. CDR3 size: 14 residues. Germline V gene data show CDR1 as SGHRS and CDR2 as YFSETQ. CDR3 region: CASSLFAGGGEAFF. In DNA form, the CDR3 reads TGCGCCAGCAGCTTGTTCGCAGGGGGCGGTGAAGCTTTCTTT.